The 21 T cell receptor beta chains listed next were all sequenced from one sample in a study of Ad26.COV2.S vaccination and SARS-CoV-2 variants. Stated treatment: some 20 received Ad26.COV2.S at low or high dose, single or two shots; roughly five received placebo; per-sample allocation not given. The samples date from day 63 after the first vaccine or placebo injection. Generated by immunoSEQ multiplex PCR, the TCRdb table keeps only in-frame clones and is missing some. This sample yields 300,000 to 400,000 clones, of which around 84% are seen a single time; approximately 1.9% belongs to the top ten. Source: peripheral blood, taken in a trial of Ad26.COV2.S vaccine versus placebo. The source is a person aged 18-65 years who received the Ad26.COV2.S COVID-19 vaccine or a placebo.

The rearrangement links TRBV5-4 to TRBJ2-5, with 8 bases identical to TRBD2. The CDR3 extends over 14 amino acids. Germline V lookup: CDR1 SGHNT, CDR2 YYREEE (reference sequence). Trimming took 5 bases from V and 5 from J; bases not matched to a gene: 8. The CDR3 bases are TGTGCCAGCAGAGGGCGGGGGGCCCCGGAGACCCAGTACTTC. Its translation: CASRGRGAPETQYF.

This chain uses TRBV2 with TRBJ2-2, with 12 bases that match TRBD2. This CDR3 contains 16 residues. Germline lookup yields CDR1 SNHLY and CDR2 FYNNEI. V dropped 3 bases and J dropped 6; count of bases not matched to a gene: 5. The CDR3 protein is CASSEVLAGGPGELFF. In DNA form, the CDR3 reads TGTGCCAGCAGTGAGGTTCTAGCGGGGGGGCCCGGGGAGCTGTTTTTT. The entire variable domain, with the rest obtained from reference TRBV2 and TRBJ2-2, is as follows: EPEVTQTPSHQVTQMGQEVILRCVPISNHLYFYWYRQILGQKVEFLVSFYNNEISEKSEIFDDQFSVERPDGSNFTLKIRSTKLEDSAMYFCASSEVLAGGPGELFFGEGSRLTVL.

The genes are TRBV6-5 and TRBJ1-1, with D hard to call. The length of the CDR3 is 14 residues. The V gene lost 2 bases and the J gene lost 1 base, with 8 bases spanning the gap. Germline-derived CDR1 and CDR2 are MNHEY and SVGAGI. The CDR3 DNA follows: TGTGCCAGCAGTTACATTCCTACGAACACTGAAGCTTTCTTT. It encodes CASSYIPTNTEAFF.

The chain combines TRBV7-2 with TRBJ2-4; the D gene is possibly TRBD1 (6 bases). Trimming pared 2 bases from V and 1 base from J, leaving 6 bases between. The CDR3 runs 14 residues. Per the germline V gene, CDR1 is SGHTA and CDR2 is FQGNSA. CDR3 sequence (DNA): TGTGCCAGCAGCTTAAGGGGGGCCAAAAACATTCAGTACTTC. Its translation: CASSLRGAKNIQYF.

The V call is TRBV6-1, the J call TRBJ1-3; D is perhaps TRBD1 (6 bases). The V gene's germline CDR1 is MNHNS and CDR2 SASEGT. Trimming stripped 3 bases from V and 7 bases from J, with 13 bases between. The CDR3 is 14 amino acids. The CDR3 loop is CASSEAGGRNTIYF. CDR3 bases: TGTGCCAGCAGTGAGGCGGGGGGCAGGAACACCATATATTTT.

This CDR3 is CASSGAGAGNTEAFF. The CDR3 coding sequence is TGTGCCAGCAGCGGGGCCGGGGCAGGGAACACTGAAGCTTTCTTT. This rearrangement joins TRBV5-4 to TRBJ1-1; tentative D call: TRBD1 (5 bases). The germline gives CDR1 SGHNT, CDR2 YYREEE (reference sequence). Between the trimmed V and J ends, which lost 4 bases and 1 base, there was a span of 14 bases. CDR3 size: 15 residues.

The chain employs TRBV27 and TRBJ1-2; D possibly corresponds to TRBD1 (6 bases). The CDR3 is made up of 14 amino acids. V lost 5 bases and J 7 bases, leaving 17 bases between the germline ends. CDR1 and CDR2 from the germline V gene are MNHEY and SMNVEV (reference sequence). The CDR3 here is CASSLGQIGTGYTF. The DNA for the CDR3 is TGTGCCAGCAGTCTGGGACAAATCGGGACTGGCTACACCTTC.

This chain links TRBV6-5 with TRBJ2-7; 10 bases match TRBD1. Germline V gene sequence: CDR1 MNHEY, CDR2 SVGAGI. Trimming cost V 7 bases and J 2 bases; bases outside gene matches: 5. CDR3 length: 14 residues. For the CDR3, the DNA is TGTGCCAGCACCTCGGGACAGGGGACCTACGAGCAGTACTTC. It encodes CASTSGQGTYEQYF.

About this clone: Within the sample, other DNA sequences also encode this same CDR3. The chain combines TRBV12-3 or TRBV12-4 with TRBJ2-5; D not certain. V was clipped by 5 bases and J by 5 bases, with 6 bases between them. The CDR3 length is 11 residues. Here the CDR3 DNA reads TGTGCCAGCAGTCCCCGGGAGACCCAGTACTTC. It yields the protein CASSPRETQYF.

The chain has TRBV2 and TRBJ2-3; D is uncertain. There are 15 residues in the CDR3. In germline, CDR1 is SNHLY, CDR2 FYNNEI. The ends were cut back, 1 base at V and 0 bases at J, with 8 bases in the middle. The CDR3 reads CASSEEAASTDTQYF. CDR3 nucleotide sequence: TGTGCCAGCAGTGAAGAGGCGGCTAGCACAGATACGCAGTATTTT.

This rearrangement joins TRBV20-1 to TRBJ2-1; perhaps TRBD2 as D (5 bases). CDR1 is DFQATT, CDR2 SNEGSKA, per germline (reference sequence). The CDR3 consists of 11 residues. V lost 5 bases and J lost 15, with 17 bases in between. CDR3 nucleotide sequence: TGCAGTGCTGGACGACTACAAAGTTGGTTCTTC. Its protein product is CSAGRLQSWFF.

The chain combines TRBV3-1 (or the pseudogene TRBV3-2) with TRBJ1-5; D remains unclear. V lost 1 base and J lost 4, with 5 bases in between. Germline V gene lookup returns CDR1 LGHDT and CDR2 YNNKEL (reference sequence). The CDR3 loop spans 13 amino acids. In DNA, the CDR3 is TGTGCCAGCAGCCAAGGGATTAATCAGCCCCAGCATTTT. Translating it yields CASSQGINQPQHF.

This clone was seen once. The rearrangement uses TRBV10-3 and TRBJ1-2; 11 bases map to TRBD1. Germline CDR1 ENHRY, CDR2 SYGVKD. The V segment lost 5 bases and the J segment 0 bases; nucleotides outside the gene matches: 11. The CDR3 sequence is 18 residues long. The CDR3 loop is CAISPQGTGGIANYGYTF. The CDR3 nucleotides are TGTGCCATCAGTCCCCAGGGGACAGGGGGTATAGCTAACTATGGCTACACCTTC.

The CDR3 is CASSEGAGELFF. CDR3 nucleotides: TGTGCCAGCAGCGAGGGTGCCGGGGAGCTGTTTTTT. This chain links TRBV13 with TRBJ2-2; a possible D gene is TRBD2 (5 bases). Between the trimmed V and J ends, which lost 5 bases and 6 bases, there was a span of 7 bases. CDR3 size: 12 residues. Germline V gene lookup returns CDR1 PRHDT and CDR2 FYEKMQ (reference sequence).

The chain uses TRBV30 and TRBJ1-5, with D possibly being TRBD1 (6 bases). The germline V gene encodes CDR1 GTSNPN and CDR2 SVGIG (reference sequence). The CDR3 totals 13 residues. The V gene lost 3 bases and the J gene lost 4 bases, with 10 bases spanning the gap. The CDR3 sequence is CAWSGQSNQPQHF. CDR3 DNA: TGTGCCTGGAGCGGACAGTCTAATCAGCCCCAGCATTTT.

The gene calls are TRBV4-1 and TRBJ1-2, with D possibly being TRBD1 (5 bases). Germline CDR1 and CDR2: MGHRA and YSYEKL. The V end lost 1 base, the J end lost 4 bases, and 10 bases lay between the germline ends. The CDR3 has 14 residues. CDR3 loop: CASSQGTGVYGYTF. In nucleotides, the CDR3 is TGCGCCAGCAGCCAAGGGACGGGGGTCTATGGCTACACCTTC.

The rearrangement uses TRBV18 and TRBJ2-3, with 8 bases that match TRBD2. Germline lookup yields CDR1 KGHSH and CDR2 LQKENI. CDR3 length: 15 amino acids. The V and J ends lost 6 bases and 1 base, in that order; junction bases with no gene match: 6. The CDR3 sequence: CASSDAGGGTDTQYF. CDR3 coding DNA: TGTGCCAGCTCCGACGCGGGGGGCGGCACAGATACGCAGTATTTT.

On this clone itself: Other DNA sequences in this sample translate to the same CDR3. This chain links TRBV27 with TRBJ2-7; no reliable D call. This CDR3 comprises 12 residues. Germline assignment: CDR1 MNHEY and CDR2 SMNVEV (reference sequence). Trimming removed 0 bases at V and 6 bases at J, with 6 bases between. CDR3 loop: CASSLSGAEQYF. The CDR3 DNA follows: TGTGCCAGCAGTTTATCAGGTGCCGAGCAGTACTTC.

The chain carries TRBV18 and TRBJ1-2, with D hard to call. Trimming pared 3 bases from V and 0 bases from J, leaving 14 bases between. Germline CDR1 reads KGHSH; CDR2 reads LQKENI. The CDR3 extends over 16 amino acids. CDR3 in DNA: TGTGCCAGCTCACCTCTCCCCTCCAACCCTAACTATGGCTACACCTTC. As protein: CASSPLPSNPNYGYTF. The whole variable domain, filled in from reference TRBV18 and TRBJ1-2, reads NAGVMQNPRHLVRRRGQEARLRCSPMKGHSHVYWYRQLPEEGLKFMVYLQKENIIDESGMPKERFSAEFPKEGPSILRIQQVVRGDSAAYFCASSPLPSNPNYGYTFGSGTRLTVV.

This clone appeared once. This sample also contains other DNA sequences that code for the same CDR3. The rearrangement uses TRBV15 and TRBJ1-2; 9 bases agree with TRBD1. With 0 bases clipped from V and 5 bases from J, the junction kept 1 base outside the gene matches. The CDR3 is 14 residues long. Germline V gene lookup returns CDR1 LNHNV and CDR2 YYDKDF (reference sequence). CDR3 in amino acids: CATSREQGAYGYTF. The CDR3, as DNA: TGTGCCACCAGCAGAGAACAGGGGGCTTATGGCTACACCTTC.

The V call is TRBV5-4, the J call TRBJ2-5; D remains ambiguous. V was clipped by 0 bases and J by 5 bases, with 11 bases between them. The CDR3 is made up of 14 amino acids. Per germline, CDR1 SGHNT and CDR2 YYREEE (reference sequence). The CDR3 loop reads CASSLADSSETQYF. The DNA for the CDR3 is TGTGCCAGCAGCTTGGCCGATAGTAGCGAGACCCAGTACTTC.